This TCR beta chain was recorded in a study of blood T cells in healthy people across ages. Study-level background: About one barcoded beta molecule per two T cells came from capture by template switching.

Deletions cut 0 bases from V and 0 bases from J, with 15 bases between. The CDR3 is 17 residues long. Germline V gene sequence: CDR1 LNHNV, CDR2 YYDKDF (reference sequence). For the second PCR, which ran for 7 to 11 cycles, a sample-barcoded 5' primer and a J-beta primer mix were used. MiXCR, applied by TCRdb to the 5' RACE reads, yields one record per CDR3 protein. The repertoire holds fewer than 2,000,000 distinct CDR3 sequences, with about 31% as singletons. Sample: blood. The TCR was taken from a woman aged 25 to 39 in good health. The rearrangement joins TRBV15 to TRBJ2-7; no reliable D call. CDR3 protein: CATSRDVRASSSYEQYF. The CDR3 bases are TGTGCCACCAGCAGAGACGTTAGGGCATCAAGCTCCTACGAGCAGTACTTC.